Below are 6 T cell receptor beta chains sequenced from a single sample in a study of T cells in Graves' hyperthyroidism and ophthalmopathy. TCR beta CDR3 regions were amplified from RNA transcripts. The HTBI primer set served for first-round RT-PCR of the TCR CDR3. Using its own MiXCR run on the multiplex PCR reads, TCRdb lists one record per CDR3 protein. The sample lists nearly 600,000 distinct CDR3 sequences, over 12% seen once, with over 6% in the top ten. Sequenced input: blood. Receptors originate from a woman between 18 and 29 years old with Graves' ophthalmopathy.

This clonotype was observed a few times. The chain is built from TRBV6-1 and TRBJ2-7, with a weak D call TRBD2 (6 bases). Germline loops: CDR1 MNHNS, CDR2 SASEGT. This CDR3 region has 15 residues. The V and J ends lost 5 bases and 1 base respectively, with 15 bases between them. CDR3 in amino acids: CASSPSRRVSYEQYF. Here the CDR3 DNA reads TGTGCCAGCAGTCCCAGCAGGAGGGTGTCCTACGAGCAGTACTTC.

Many counts were recorded for this clonotype. The chain is built from TRBV12-3 or TRBV12-4 and TRBJ1-2; D ambiguous. CDR3 length: 14 residues. Trimming removed 6 bases from V and 2 bases from J, with 13 bases in between. In DNA, the CDR3 is TGTGCCAGCAGCGAACACGGGCTGAACTATGGCTACACCTTC. Translating it yields CASSEHGLNYGYTF.

In its sample, this clonotype was seen many times. The gene calls are TRBV7-9 and TRBJ2-5; 14 bases agree with TRBD2. The CDR3 is 17 residues long. The germline CDR1 and CDR2 sequences are SEHNR and FQNEAQ (reference sequence). The V segment lost 5 bases and the J segment 3 bases; nucleotides outside the gene matches: 8. The CDR3, as DNA: TGTGCCAGCAGCGTAGGGACTAGCGGGAGTGTCGAAGAGACCCAGTACTTC. Protein: CASSVGTSGSVEETQYF.

This clonotype was counted between two and nine times. The chain uses TRBV5-6 and TRBJ2-1; D ambiguous. The ends were cut back, 0 bases at V and 6 bases at J, with 10 bases in the middle. The CDR3 is 14 amino acids. In germline, CDR1 is SGHDT, CDR2 YYEEEE. CDR3 loop: CASSLGPGFNEQFF. CDR3 in DNA: TGTGCCAGCAGCTTGGGTCCAGGTTTCAATGAGCAGTTCTTC.

This clonotype came up many times. The chain employs TRBV12-3 or TRBV12-4 and TRBJ2-1; D remains unclear. V lost 4 bases to trimming and J lost 4 bases, with 11 bases between them. This CDR3 is 14 amino acids long. The CDR3: CASSSFRAYNEQFF. CDR3 DNA sequence: TGTGCCAGCAGTTCCTTCCGGGCTTACAATGAGCAGTTCTTC.

In its sample, this clonotype was seen many times. The CDR3 DNA reads as TGTGCCAGCAGACCAGGGGGAAGGGGTCTCGAGCAGTACTTC. Translated, it gives CASRPGGRGLEQYF. This chain uses TRBV6-1 with TRBJ2-7; 7 bases match TRBD1. Germline trimming cut 6 bases from V and 6 bases from J; bases unmatched to any gene: 11. The CDR3 spans 14 residues. Germline lookup yields CDR1 MNHNS and CDR2 SASEGT.